This TCR beta chain comes out of a study of shared clonotypes between healthy human individuals. Study observations and caveats: Generation probabilities were higher for clonotypes shared across all four sorted-subset donors than for unshared ones.

For every subset, genomic DNA was evenly distributed across several immunoSEQ plates. Here immunoSEQ multiplex PCR was the method, and the copy in TCRdb shows in-frame clones only, minus some. This table has about 110,000 clones, more than 65% appearing once. The CD8 memory fraction combined CD45RO+ cells with TemRA cells (CCR7-negative CD45RA+). The germline V gene encodes CDR1 LNHNV and CDR2 YYDKDF (reference sequence). Trimming removed 4 bases from V and 2 bases from J, with 12 bases in between. There are 14 residues in the CDR3. Concerning this clone itself: Its target is not known.

The clonotype was recovered from a woman aged 25 to 39 in good health. The chain links TRBV15 to TRBJ2-7; D remains ambiguous. Sequenced material: memory CD8+ T cells sorted from blood. Subset given: CD45RO+ cells pooled with CCR7-negative TemRA cells. CDR3 loop: CATSTKRYPYEQYF. CDR3 coding DNA: TGTGCCACCAGCACGAAAAGATACCCCTACGAGCAGTACTTC.